Each of the 14 T cell receptor beta chains below was sequenced from the same sample in a study of blood T cell repertoires in COVID-19. Using immunoSEQ multiplex PCR, the repertoire was profiled, and TCRdb retains in-frame clones only, with some absent. The data show around 79,000 clones, about 88% seen once. The sample was peripheral blood. Source of these receptors: a human donor in a cohort sampled during active COVID-19.

The genes are TRBV6-5 and TRBJ1-5; TRBD1 aligns across 11 bases. The J segment lost 6 bases and the V segment lost 4 bases, leaving 5 bases of the junction unmatched. The germline gives CDR1 MNHEY, CDR2 SVGAGI. The CDR3 is 15 residues long. CDR3 sequence reads: CASSLGQGARQPQHF. For the CDR3, the DNA is TGTGCCAGCAGTTTAGGACAGGGGGCTCGTCAGCCCCAGCATTTT.

As DNA, the CDR3 is TGTGCCAGCAGAGTCGGGACAGGGTTAACCGGGGAGCTGTTTTTT. Amino acid sequence: CASRVGTGLTGELFF. V usage is TRBV27 and J usage is TRBJ2-2; 9 bases are shared with TRBD1. After removal of 6 bases from V and 5 bases from J, the junction contained 7 bases not matched to a gene. The V gene's germline CDR1 is MNHEY and CDR2 SMNVEV (reference sequence). The CDR3 spans 15 residues.

The rearrangement links TRBV4-1 to TRBJ1-1, with 7 bases matching TRBD1. This CDR3 is built from 14 residues. The V gene end was trimmed by 3 bases and the J gene end by 6 bases; junction bases not matched to a gene: 7. Looked up from germline, CDR1 is MGHRA and CDR2 is YSYEKL. CDR3 region: CASSHQTGTPEAFF. The CDR3 DNA sequence: TGCGCCAGCAGCCATCAGACAGGGACCCCTGAAGCTTTCTTT.

The V and J genes are TRBV30 and TRBJ1-2; D is unresolved. The CDR3 loop spans 16 amino acids. Germline CDR1 is GTSNPN and CDR2 is SVGIG (reference sequence). Trimming left V 2 bases short and J 0 bases short, with 16 bases between. The CDR3 sequence: CAWSPIQSPPNYGYTF. Written as DNA, the CDR3 is TGTGCCTGGAGTCCAATACAGAGTCCCCCTAACTATGGCTACACCTTC.

V is TRBV6-4 and J is TRBJ1-1, with D uncertain. The CDR3 has 14 amino acids. Trimming took off 3 bases at V and 0 bases at J, with 8 bases between the two ends. The germline CDR1 and CDR2 sequences are MRHNA and SNTAGT. This CDR3 is CASSEEEMNTEAFF. CDR3 coding DNA: TGTGCCAGCAGTGAGGAGGAGATGAACACTGAAGCTTTCTTT.

This rearrangement joins TRBV7-3 to TRBJ2-5, with TRBD1 as a possible D gene (6 bases). The V gene's germline CDR1 is SGHTA and CDR2 FQGTGA. This CDR3 is built from 15 residues. V shed 2 bases and J shed 3 bases, with 13 bases lying between them. Written as DNA, the CDR3 is TGTGCCAGCAGCTTAGGAGGTAGGACAGAAGAGACCCAGTACTTC. Its translation is CASSLGGRTEETQYF.

The chain recombines TRBV12-5 with TRBJ2-3; a weak D match, TRBD1 (6 bases). V gave up 0 bases and J gave up 1 base, with 8 bases separating them. This CDR3 is 15 amino acids long. Per germline, CDR1 LGHNT and CDR2 FRNRAP. This CDR3 reads CASGLVNRGTDTQYF. The CDR3 DNA is TGTGCTAGTGGTTTGGTAAACAGGGGCACAGATACGCAGTATTTT.

This sequence joins TRBV7-9 and TRBJ2-2, with D possibly TRBD2 on 7 matching bases. Per germline, CDR1 SEHNR and CDR2 FQNEAQ (reference sequence). V was trimmed by 1 base and J by 2 bases, leaving 11 bases between them. The CDR3 sequence is 16 residues long. The CDR3 here is CASSLVGGVNTGELFF. The CDR3, as DNA: TGTGCCAGCAGCTTAGTAGGGGGGGTCAACACCGGGGAGCTGTTTTTT.

V usage is TRBV6-5 and J usage is TRBJ2-7, with a weak D call TRBD1 (5 bases). The germline V gene has CDR1 MNHEY and CDR2 SVGAGI. The CDR3 consists of 15 residues. Trimming pared 5 bases from V and 4 bases from J, leaving 18 bases between. CDR3 region: CASSKHQGSSYEQYF. CDR3 nucleotides: TGTGCCAGCAGTAAACACCAGGGATCATCTTACGAGCAGTACTTC.

This clone occurred once. The V gene is TRBV23-1, the J gene TRBJ2-7, with 12 positions matching TRBD1. TRBV23-1 falls under the ORF class, with uncertain function. Trimming cost V 5 bases and J 7 bases; bases outside gene matches: 9. The CDR3 extends over 15 amino acids. Written as DNA, the CDR3 is TGCGCCAGCAGTACACCGGGACAGGGGGCTGGGGAGCAGTACTTC. Its protein product is CASSTPGQGAGEQYF.

The V and J genes are TRBV3-1 (or the pseudogene TRBV3-2) and TRBJ1-2, with TRBD1 as a possible D gene (5 bases). Germline V gene sequence: CDR1 LGHDT, CDR2 YNNKEL (reference sequence). This CDR3 is built from 14 residues. V was clipped by 0 bases and J by 7 bases, with 12 bases between them. The DNA for the CDR3 is TGTGCCAGCAGCCAAGATGTGGGAGGGGCTGGCTACACCTTC. Protein: CASSQDVGGAGYTF.

The table lists this clone with a count of one. The V call is TRBV2, the J call TRBJ1-6; D is perhaps TRBD1 (6 bases). This CDR3 spans 14 amino acids. CDR1 and CDR2 (germline): SNHLY, FYNNEI. With 5 bases removed from V and 10 bases from J, the gap between germline ends came to 15 bases. The CDR3 reads CASSISGTNSPLHF. In nucleotides, the CDR3 is TGTGCCAGCAGTATCTCCGGGACAAACTCACCCCTCCACTTT.

V is TRBV5-8 and J is TRBJ2-7, with 10 bases lining up with TRBD1. The CDR3 totals 16 residues. Germline trimming cut 2 bases from V and 2 bases from J; bases unmatched to any gene: 7. The germline CDR1 and CDR2 sequences are SGHTS and YDEGEE. CDR3 amino acids: CASSFGTGTGAYEQYF. The CDR3 DNA follows: TGTGCCAGCAGCTTCGGCACCGGGACAGGGGCCTACGAGCAGTACTTC.

This sequence joins TRBV18 and TRBJ1-5; unclear D gene. Germline V gene data show CDR1 as KGHSH and CDR2 as LQKENI. The V end lost 0 bases, the J end lost 0 bases, and 9 bases lay between the germline ends. The CDR3 is 16 amino acids. The CDR3 protein is CASSPPDFHSNQPQHF. The CDR3 bases are TGTGCCAGCTCACCACCGGACTTTCATAGCAATCAGCCCCAGCATTTT.